What follows are 2 T cell receptor beta chains derived from one specimen sequenced in a study of OX40 agonist ivuxolimab in advanced cancers. The data were produced by immunoSEQ multiplex PCR, yet TCRdb's version contains in-frame clones alone and is incomplete. The sample lists about 73,000 clones, around four fifths seen once, with 2% to 2.5% in the top ten. The sample here was CD4+ or CD8+ T cells sorted from blood, taken in a trial of the OX40 agonist ivuxolimab. The receptors shown here come from an adult with an advanced solid tumor such as melanoma, head and neck, liver or kidney cancer.

The rearrangement joins TRBV5-1 to TRBJ1-2, with TRBD1 matching 10 bases. The trim removed 4 bases at V and 14 bases at J, leaving 14 bases unmatched. Germline assignment: CDR1 SGHRS and CDR2 YFSETQ. CDR3 length: 14 residues. CDR3 amino acids: CASSTGQGTGSWTF. CDR3 nucleotides: TGCGCCAGCAGCACGGGACAGGGGACGGGATCTTGGACCTTC. Drawing the rest from reference TRBV5-1 and TRBJ1-2, the complete variable domain is KAGVTQTPRYLIKTRGQQVTLSCSPISGHRSVSWYQQTPGQGLQFLFEYFSETQRNKGNFPGRFSGRQFSNSRSEMNVSTLELGDSALYLCASSTGQGTGSWTFGSGTRLTVV.

The chain has TRBV18 and TRBJ2-1, with 8 bases that match TRBD2. From germline, CDR1 is KGHSH and CDR2 LQKENI. The CDR3 consists of 15 residues. V was clipped by 3 bases and J by 3 bases; unmatched bases: 4. Here the CDR3 reads CASSPLLADYNEQFF. CDR3 coding DNA: TGTGCCAGCTCACCGTTACTAGCGGACTACAATGAGCAGTTCTTC. The variable domain in full, with the rest retrieved from reference TRBV18 and TRBJ2-1, is NAGVMQNPRHLVRRRGQEARLRCSPMKGHSHVYWYRQLPEEGLKFMVYLQKENIIDESGMPKERFSAEFPKEGPSILRIQQVVRGDSAAYFCASSPLLADYNEQFFGPGTRLTVL.